These 27 T cell receptor beta chains were sequenced from one sample in a study of blood T cell repertoires in COVID-19. Measured with immunoSEQ multiplex PCR; TCRdb has only the in-frame clones, and not every one. The sample gives under 250,000 clones, about four fifths of which show up once; around 3.3% is in the top ten. Sequencing was carried out using PBMCs or T cells enriched from blood (not recorded which). All receptors come from a woman in her forties who had been exposed to COVID-19.

This clone was recorded a few times. The chain links TRBV6-4 to TRBJ2-1, with 10 bases lining up with TRBD2. The junction had 9 bases not matched to a gene; V was cut back by 6 bases and J by 7 bases. Germline V gives CDR1 MRHNA, CDR2 SNTAGT. This CDR3 has 15 residues. The CDR3 nucleotides are TGTGCCAGCAGCGTCGTAACTAGCGGGGAAAATGAGCAGTTCTTC. This translates into CASSVVTSGENEQFF.

J is TRBJ2-2 and V is TRBV7-2, with D uncertain. Looked up from germline, CDR1 is SGHTA and CDR2 is FQGNSA. V was shortened by 6 bases and J by 7 bases, with 9 bases between the two germline ends. The CDR3 runs to 12 residues. The CDR3 DNA follows: TGTGCCAGCAGTCTAGACGACGGGGAGCTGTTTTTT. Its translation: CASSLDDGELFF.

This chain links TRBV4-1 with TRBJ1-5; 9 bases agree with TRBD1. Per the germline V gene, CDR1 is MGHRA and CDR2 is YSYEKL. V trimming: 3 bases; J trimming: 0 bases; junction bases outside the gene matches: 9. The CDR3 has 18 residues. CDR3 sequence reads: CASSHEAGTGYSNQPQHF. In DNA, the CDR3 is TGCGCCAGCAGCCATGAGGCCGGGACAGGGTATAGCAATCAGCCCCAGCATTTT.

V usage is TRBV7-2 and J usage is TRBJ2-7; 9 nucleotides match TRBD2. The ends lost 3 bases at V and 4 bases at J; junction bases unmatched: 4. CDR1 is SGHTA and CDR2 is FQGNSA in the germline V gene. This CDR3 spans 14 amino acids. The CDR3 reads CASSLAGGPYEQYF. CDR3 coding DNA: TGTGCCAGCAGCTTGGCGGGGGGGCCTTACGAGCAGTACTTC.

The J gene is TRBJ2-3, the V gene TRBV4-2; 13 bases are a match to TRBD2. Germline V CDR1 and CDR2: LGHNA, YNFKEQ. CDR3 size: 16 residues. V dropped 2 bases and J dropped 5; count of bases not matched to a gene: 4. DNA for the CDR3: TGTGCCAGCAGCCAACCCGGACTAGCGGGGGAAGATACGCAGTATTTT. Amino acid sequence: CASSQPGLAGEDTQYF.

This rearrangement joins TRBV12-5 to TRBJ2-1; D not resolved. The CDR3 spans 13 residues. Looked up from germline, CDR1 is LGHNT and CDR2 is FRNRAP. V dropped 2 bases and J dropped 8 bases, with 10 bases sitting between them. The CDR3 DNA is TGTGCTAGTGGTTTGACACAGCTCGATGAGCAGTTCTTC. It specifies CASGLTQLDEQFF.

This rearrangement joins TRBV5-1 to TRBJ1-2, with TRBD1 matching over 12 bases. The CDR3 has 17 amino acids. The germline V gene has CDR1 SGHRS and CDR2 YFSETQ. V trimming: 4 bases; J trimming: 4 bases; junction bases outside the gene matches: 11. The CDR3 reads CASSTGTGGGNAYGYTF. The CDR3 nucleotides read TGCGCCAGCAGCACTGGGACAGGGGGCGGCAATGCCTATGGCTACACCTTC.

The chain joins TRBV7-9 to TRBJ1-6, with D maybe TRBD1 (6 bases). Trimming pared 8 bases from V and 10 bases from J, leaving 21 bases between. Germline V gives CDR1 SEHNR, CDR2 FQNEAQ (reference sequence). The CDR3 runs to 15 residues. In nucleotides, the CDR3 is TGTGCCAGCCAGCTTCCAGGGGCGATGGAGTCACCCCTCCACTTT. Translating gives CASQLPGAMESPLHF.

This clone came up a few times. V and J are TRBV6-5 and TRBJ1-2; D is unclear. Germline lookup yields CDR1 MNHEY and CDR2 SVGAGI. V dropped 5 bases and J dropped 5 bases, with 9 bases sitting between them. CDR3 length: 12 amino acids. Written as DNA, the CDR3 is TGTGCCAGCAGTAAGACGGGATATGGCTACACCTTC. Amino acid sequence: CASSKTGYGYTF.

This clone occurred a few times. The V call is TRBV7-2, the J call TRBJ1-2; TRBD1 is a possible D gene (6 bases). V lost 5 bases, J lost 5 bases, and 27 bases lay in between. CDR1 and CDR2 (germline): SGHTA, FQGNSA. The CDR3 has 18 amino acids. Here the CDR3 reads CASSPLGGSPHLGYGYTF. The CDR3 DNA sequence: TGTGCCAGCAGCCCCCTAGGGGGTAGCCCTCATCTGGGATATGGCTACACCTTC. The full variable domain, in which reference TRBV7-2 and TRBJ1-2 provide the parts outside the CDR3, is GAGVSQSPSNKVTEKGKDVELRCDPISGHTALYWYRQSLGQGLEFLIYFQGNSAPDKSGLPSDRFSAERTGGSVSTLTIQRTQQEDSAVYLCASSPLGGSPHLGYGYTFGSGTRLTVV.

The V gene is TRBV28, the J gene TRBJ1-3; weak D call: TRBD1 (6 bases). The V and J ends lost 2 bases and 1 base respectively, with 12 bases between them. This CDR3 spans 16 amino acids. Per the germline V gene, CDR1 is MDHEN and CDR2 is SYDVKM. CDR3 residues: CASSLRGGSSGNTIYF. CDR3 sequence (DNA): TGTGCCAGCAGTTTAAGAGGGGGAAGTTCTGGAAACACCATATATTTT.

The genes are TRBV4-2 and TRBJ1-5, with D maybe TRBD1 (5 bases). Germline V lookup: CDR1 LGHNA, CDR2 YNFKEQ. V shed 1 base and J shed 5 bases, with 21 bases lying between them. This CDR3 spans 18 amino acids. In DNA form, the CDR3 reads TGTGCCAGCAGCCAAGGATTGCCAGGGTCTCTTGGGCATCAGCCCCAGCATTTT. Protein sequence: CASSQGLPGSLGHQPQHF.

Only one count was recorded for this clone. J is TRBJ2-7 and V is TRBV7-2; 7 bases fit TRBD1. V lost 4 bases and J lost 4; bases outside the gene matches: 4. From germline, CDR1 is SGHTA and CDR2 FQGNSA. CDR3 length equals 13 residues. The CDR3, as DNA: TGTGCCAGCAGCTCTCCACAGGGGTACGAGCAGTACTTC. As protein: CASSSPQGYEQYF.

CDR3 DNA sequence: TGTGCCAGCAGGGGGGGCAATGAGCAGTTCTTC. As protein: CASRGGNEQFF. The rearrangement uses TRBV12-3 or TRBV12-4 and TRBJ2-1, with TRBD2 as a possible D gene (6 bases). This CDR3 is 11 amino acids long. V gave up 6 bases and J gave up 6 bases, with 6 bases separating them.

The chain is built from TRBV19 and TRBJ2-7; possible D gene TRBD1, 6 bases. Germline CDR1 LNHDA, CDR2 SQIVND (reference sequence). With 7 bases removed from V and 2 bases from J, the gap between germline ends came to 15 bases. CDR3 length: 14 amino acids. In DNA form, the CDR3 reads TGTGCCAGTACCTACGACAGGTGGGCCTACGAGCAGTACTTC. Protein product: CASTYDRWAYEQYF.

The CDR3 loop reads CASSYVQPNQPQHF. CDR3 bases: TGTGCCAGCAGTTACGTACAGCCCAATCAGCCCCAGCATTTT. V and J are TRBV6-2 or TRBV6-3 and TRBJ1-5; D call uncertain. Germline values: CDR1 MNHEY, CDR2 SVGEGT. The V end was cut by 2 bases, the J end by 3 bases, with 8 bases between. This CDR3 contains 14 residues.

The chain carries TRBV7-2 and TRBJ2-1, with TRBD1 matching 7 bases. Germline V gene lookup returns CDR1 SGHTA and CDR2 FQGNSA. The CDR3 runs to 17 residues. With V trimmed by 2 bases and J by 9 bases, 16 bases remained unmatched. The CDR3 sequence is CASSLWSTGWGNIEQFF. Written as DNA, the CDR3 is TGTGCCAGCAGCTTATGGTCGACAGGGTGGGGAAATATTGAGCAGTTCTTC.

This chain connects TRBV7-9 to TRBJ1-5; D perhaps matches TRBD1 (6 bases). V was pared by 1 base and J by 4 bases, with 20 bases between. Per the germline V gene, CDR1 is SEHNR and CDR2 is FQNEAQ (reference sequence). The length of the CDR3 is 18 residues. The CDR3 DNA sequence: TGTGCCAGCAGCTTAGGCGGTTTGGGGGCGATTGGGAATCAGCCCCAGCATTTT. Its protein product is CASSLGGLGAIGNQPQHF.

The V gene is TRBV19, the J gene TRBJ2-1; 9 bases align to TRBD1. Trimming removed 8 bases from V and 6 bases from J; junction bases left unmatched: 11. Per the germline V gene, CDR1 is LNHDA and CDR2 is SQIVND (reference sequence). The CDR3 runs 15 residues. The CDR3 DNA follows: TGTGCCAGTCGCCCCAGGACAGGGGTTTTCAATGAGCAGTTCTTC. It translates to CASRPRTGVFNEQFF.

This clone was recorded a few times. This rearrangement joins TRBV9 to TRBJ2-1; TRBD2 agrees at 8 bases. The trim removed 1 base at V and 8 bases at J, leaving 5 bases unmatched. This CDR3 region has 14 residues. Looked up from germline, CDR1 is SGDLS and CDR2 is YYNGEE. The CDR3 DNA reads as TGTGCCAGCAGCGTAAGGGCGGGGGGCGATGAGCAGTTCTTC. It yields the protein CASSVRAGGDEQFF.

The rearrangement links TRBV5-6 to TRBJ2-3; the match to TRBD2 covers 7 bases. CDR3 length: 14 residues. V shed 2 bases, J shed 1 base, and the junction held 1 base outside the gene matches. The germline CDR1 and CDR2 sequences are SGHDT and YYEEEE. CDR3 in DNA: TGTGCCAGCAGCTTTGGGGGGGGCACAGATACGCAGTATTTT. The encoded protein is CASSFGGGTDTQYF.

This chain links TRBV14 with TRBJ1-5, with TRBD1 matching 11 bases. Germline V CDR1 and CDR2: SGHDN, FVKESK. This CDR3 is built from 17 residues. V was pared by 9 bases and J by 4 bases, with 14 bases of the junction left unmatched. CDR3 sequence: CASHSRTGGVWNQPQHF. CDR3 bases: TGTGCCAGTCACTCGCGGACAGGGGGCGTATGGAATCAGCCCCAGCATTTT.

This clone has more than one count but fewer than ten. This chain's CDR3 is CASSPGLATDTQYF. CDR3 bases: TGTGCCAGCAGTCCGGGACTAGCCACAGATACGCAGTATTTT. The J gene is TRBJ2-3, the V gene TRBV2, with TRBD2 identical over 9 bases. The CDR3 is 14 amino acids. Looked up from germline, CDR1 is SNHLY and CDR2 is FYNNEI. The V and J ends lost 5 bases and 2 bases, in that order; junction bases with no gene match: 2.

This clone has a single count. The CDR3 coding sequence is TGTGCCAGCGGAAGGGCAGGGGTGAACACTGAAGCTTTCTTT. Translating gives CASGRAGVNTEAFF. J is TRBJ1-1 and V is TRBV27, with D possibly matching TRBD1 (6 bases). The CDR3 length is 14 residues. Germline CDR1 is MNHEY and CDR2 is SMNVEV (reference sequence). V shed 8 bases and J shed 0 bases, with 13 bases lying between them.

Only a few counts were recorded for this clone. The chain joins TRBV3-1 (or the pseudogene TRBV3-2) to TRBJ1-1; a weak D match, TRBD1 (5 bases). V was pared by 1 base and J by 3 bases, with 15 bases between. The germline gives CDR1 LGHDT, CDR2 YNNKEL (reference sequence). This CDR3 is built from 16 residues. This CDR3 reads CASSQGDAGPYTEAFF. DNA for the CDR3: TGTGCCAGCAGCCAAGGGGATGCAGGGCCGTACACTGAAGCTTTCTTT.

This sequence joins TRBV27 and TRBJ1-2; tentatively, D is TRBD1 (6 bases). This CDR3 contains 15 residues. Germline values: CDR1 MNHEY, CDR2 SMNVEV (reference sequence). V lost 5 bases, J lost 4 bases, and 17 bases lay in between. CDR3 in amino acids: CASSSSGVGGYGYTF. CDR3 coding DNA: TGTGCCAGCAGTAGTTCAGGGGTTGGGGGCTATGGCTACACCTTC.

The rearrangement uses TRBV15 and TRBJ2-7, with 11 bases aligning to TRBD1. The V gene end was trimmed by 1 base and the J gene end by 4 bases; junction bases not matched to a gene: 12. The CDR3 runs to 18 residues. Germline CDR1 reads LNHNV; CDR2 reads YYDKDF (reference sequence). The CDR3 nucleotides read TGTGCCACCAGCAGAGTGGCCAACCGGGACAGGGGGAGGTACGAGCAGTACTTC. Translating gives CATSRVANRDRGRYEQYF. The full variable domain, in which reference TRBV15 and TRBJ2-7 provide the parts outside the CDR3, is DAMVIQNPRYQVTQFGKPVTLSCSQTLNHNVMYWYQQKSSQAPKLLFHYYDKDFNNEADTPDNFQSRRPNTSFCFLDIRSPGLGDTAMYLCATSRVANRDRGRYEQYFGPGTRLTVT.